These 24 T cell receptor beta chains originate from one sample sequenced in a study of post-analysis software for immune sequencing data. TCR beta libraries were prepared from cDNA with unique molecular identifiers. TCRdb re-called the PCR reads through MiXCR, storing one row per CDR3 protein. The top ten hold 4.6% of the sample, which has roughly 870,000 distinct CDR3 sequences, roughly half seen once. Which antigens these TCRs recognize remains unknown. Study-wide results and limits: About 5 TRBV segments were significantly more frequent in patients than in controls. TRBV5-6, TRBV5-1 and TRBV20-1 were among these segments.

The specimen was blood. The receptors originated from a girl between 10 and 17 years old with multiple sclerosis.

The rearrangement uses TRBV29-1 and TRBJ1-2, with D possibly matching TRBD1 (6 bases). With 7 bases removed from V and 0 bases from J, the gap between germline ends came to 12 bases. The CDR3 runs to 13 residues. CDR1 and CDR2 from the germline V gene are SQVTM and ANQGSEA. CDR3 in amino acids: CSAADSANYGYTF. The CDR3 coding sequence is TGCAGCGCTGCGGACAGCGCTAACTATGGCTACACCTTC.

V is TRBV7-2 and J is TRBJ2-7; D may be TRBD2 (6 bases). In germline, CDR1 is SGHTA, CDR2 FQGNSA. The CDR3 has 14 amino acids. V lost 5 bases and J 7 bases, leaving 18 bases between the germline ends. The CDR3 DNA sequence: TGTGCCAGCAGCCCCACGAGGCTAGCGAAGGAGCAGTACTTC. Its translation: CASSPTRLAKEQYF.

The chain uses TRBV7-3 and TRBJ2-2; maybe TRBD1 (5 bases). The V gene lost 5 bases and the J gene lost 3 bases, with 10 bases spanning the gap. The CDR3 is made up of 14 amino acids. Germline loops: CDR1 SGHTA, CDR2 FQGTGA. The CDR3 region has the DNA TGTGCCAGCAGCCAAGGGGTGTACACCGGGGAGCTGTTTTTT. This encodes CASSQGVYTGELFF.

The rearrangement joins TRBV27 to TRBJ2-5; D not certain. Germline lookup yields CDR1 MNHEY and CDR2 SMNVEV (reference sequence). Trimming removed 1 base at V and 7 bases at J, with 16 bases between. There are 15 residues in the CDR3. As DNA, the CDR3 is TGTGCCAGCAGTTTATTGCGCCTGACCTATAGGACCCAGTACTTC. Translated, it gives CASSLLRLTYRTQYF.

The chain carries TRBV15 and TRBJ2-7; a weak D match, TRBD1 (5 bases). The ends were cut back, 5 bases at V and 3 bases at J, with 17 bases in the middle. CDR1 LNHNV and CDR2 YYDKDF come from the germline V gene (reference sequence). This CDR3 has 15 residues. CDR3 DNA sequence: TGTGCCACCAGCGCAAATCAGGGTGGTGACTACGAGCAGTACTTC. Its translation: CATSANQGGDYEQYF. Drawing the rest from reference TRBV15 and TRBJ2-7, the complete variable domain is DAMVIQNPRYQVTQFGKPVTLSCSQTLNHNVMYWYQQKSSQAPKLLFHYYDKDFNNEADTPDNFQSRRPNTSFCFLDIRSPGLGDTAMYLCATSANQGGDYEQYFGPGTRLTVT.

The V and J genes are TRBV15 and TRBJ2-5; D not resolved. Germline V gene lookup returns CDR1 LNHNV and CDR2 YYDKDF (reference sequence). CDR3 size: 13 residues. Trimming took 3 bases from V and 2 from J, leaving 7 bases between them. The CDR3 DNA follows: TGTGCCACCAGCAGGCAACTTCAAGAGACCCAGTACTTC. Translated: CATSRQLQETQYF. The complete variable domain, with remaining parts taken from reference TRBV15 and TRBJ2-5, reads DAMVIQNPRYQVTQFGKPVTLSCSQTLNHNVMYWYQQKSSQAPKLLFHYYDKDFNNEADTPDNFQSRRPNTSFCFLDIRSPGLGDTAMYLCATSRQLQETQYFGPGTRLLVL.

This sequence joins TRBV11-2 and TRBJ2-2; TRBD1 might be the D (6 bases). V gave up 1 base and J gave up 0 bases, with 12 bases separating them. This CDR3 region has 17 residues. Germline values: CDR1 SGHAT, CDR2 FQNNGV. CDR3 nucleotide sequence: TGTGCCAGCAGCTTAGTTGGCGGACAGACGAACACCGGGGAGCTGTTTTTT. It is translated as CASSLVGGQTNTGELFF.

This chain links TRBV10-3 with TRBJ2-7, with a possible D match to TRBD2 (6 bases). There are 14 residues in the CDR3. The germline V and J ends were trimmed by 8 bases and 1 base, with 15 bases remaining between them. The germline V gene encodes CDR1 ENHRY and CDR2 SYGVKD. The CDR3 protein is CAIRRDRGSYEQYF. CDR3 sequence (DNA): TGTGCCATCCGGCGGGACCGGGGTTCCTACGAGCAGTACTTC.

The DNA for the CDR3 is TGTGCCTCAGGACAGGGGAGGTGGGTTGGTGGCAATGAGCAGTACTTC. This encodes CASGQGRWVGGNEQYF. The chain joins TRBV15 to TRBJ2-5; 9 nucleotides line up with TRBD1. CDR1 LNHNV and CDR2 YYDKDF come from the germline V gene (reference sequence). The CDR3 length is 16 residues. Trimming cost V 11 bases and J 11 bases; bases outside gene matches: 24.

The chain links TRBV18 to TRBJ1-1; a possible D gene is TRBD1 (5 bases). Germline loops: CDR1 KGHSH, CDR2 LQKENI. V lost 3 bases, J lost 5 bases, and 16 bases lay in between. This CDR3 has 15 residues. This CDR3 reads CASSPKGRGSTEAFF. Written as DNA, the CDR3 is TGTGCCAGCTCACCCAAGGGTAGGGGCTCGACTGAAGCTTTCTTT.

This clonotype was found once. The chain employs TRBV15 and TRBJ1-1; D uncertain. The CDR3 covers 13 residues. Germline-derived CDR1 and CDR2 are LNHNV and YYDKDF (reference sequence). The V gene lost 8 bases and the J gene lost 4 bases, with 14 bases spanning the gap. DNA for the CDR3: TGTGCCACCTCGACTGGGAGGTTCACTGAAGCTTTCTTT. It encodes CATSTGRFTEAFF.

With respect to this clonotype: A single base separates this from a much larger clone, so it may be a read error. J is TRBJ2-3 and V is TRBV2, with D perhaps TRBD2 (5 bases). In germline, CDR1 is SNHLY, CDR2 FYNNEI. Trimming cost V 8 bases and J 0 bases, with 9 bases left between them. The CDR3 is made up of 13 amino acids. The CDR3 sequence: CASGRESTDTQYF. The CDR3 region has the DNA TGTGCCAGCGGCCGGGAAAGCACAGATACGCAGTATTTT.

The J gene is TRBJ2-5, the V gene TRBV5-6; 7 bases are shared with TRBD1. The J call is doubtful: the DNA matches TRBJ2-7 better. Germline values: CDR1 SGHDT, CDR2 YYEEEE. The CDR3 contains 16 residues. This CDR3 reads CASSIKDRDRPYEQYF. The CDR3 region has the DNA TGTGCCAGCAGCATAAAAGACCGGGACAGACCCTACGAGCAGTACTTC.

There are a few counts of this clonotype. The chain employs TRBV29-1 and TRBJ2-1; a weak D match, TRBD2 (7 bases). Between the trimmed V and J ends, which lost 6 bases and 8 bases, there was a span of 20 bases. In germline, CDR1 is SQVTM, CDR2 ANQGSEA. This CDR3 spans 14 amino acids. CDR3 sequence reads: CSVRGGGWIDEQFF. DNA for the CDR3: TGCAGCGTCCGTGGGGGGGGCTGGATCGATGAGCAGTTCTTC.

This clonotype was detected only a few times. The chain uses TRBV7-8 and TRBJ1-2; tentative D call: TRBD1 (6 bases). CDR3 length: 14 residues. V was cut by 5 bases and J by 2 bases, with 12 bases left in between. Germline V CDR1 and CDR2: SGHVS, FQNEAQ. Here the CDR3 reads CASSAGAANYGYTF. The CDR3 region has the DNA TGTGCCAGCAGCGCAGGGGCGGCGAACTATGGCTACACCTTC.

On this clonotype itself: The junction does not match germline at one end; this may be a read error. The V and J genes are TRBV7-2 and TRBJ2-1, with D maybe TRBD2 (6 bases). This CDR3 contains 13 residues. Germline V gene lookup returns CDR1 SGHTA and CDR2 FQGNSA. CDR3 region: CVSSLAVSGEQFF. The CDR3, as DNA: TGTGTCAGCAGCTTAGCGGTTAGCGGAGAGCAGTTCTTC.

The gene calls are TRBV27 and TRBJ2-7; 12 bases match TRBD1. The CDR3 extends over 14 amino acids. V shed 5 bases and J 9 bases; nucleotides not matched to a gene: 8. Germline CDR1 MNHEY, CDR2 SMNVEV (reference sequence). The CDR3 DNA is TGTGCCAGCAGTCCCGGGACAGGGGGCTCGGGGCAGTACTTC. Protein sequence: CASSPGTGGSGQYF.

The chain joins TRBV7-3 to TRBJ2-3; TRBD1 is a possible D gene (5 bases). Germline V CDR1 and CDR2: SGHTA, FQGTGA. V lost 3 bases to trimming and J lost 6 bases, with 16 bases between them. This CDR3 contains 15 residues. Here the CDR3 DNA reads TGTGCCAGCAGCTTTGACAGTTTAATCCGTGATACGCAGTATTTT. Protein product: CASSFDSLIRDTQYF.

The chain carries TRBV7-9 and TRBJ2-6; D is possibly TRBD1 (5 bases). Germline CDR1 is SEHNR and CDR2 is FQNEAQ (reference sequence). This CDR3 region has 15 residues. Trimming removed 5 bases at V and 0 bases at J, with 8 bases between. CDR3 DNA: TGTGCCAGCAGCGACGACAGCTCTGGGGCCAACGTCCTGACTTTC. As protein: CASSDDSSGANVLTF.

This chain connects TRBV18 to TRBJ2-4; D ambiguous. The CDR3 sequence is 14 residues long. Per the germline V gene, CDR1 is KGHSH and CDR2 is LQKENI. V was cut by 6 bases and J by 0 bases, with 9 bases left in between. The CDR3 region is CASSSNQAKNIQYF. The CDR3 nucleotides are TGTGCCAGCTCCTCAAACCAAGCCAAAAACATTCAGTACTTC.

This clonotype was counted a few times. The chain links TRBV10-3 to TRBJ1-2; a weak D match, TRBD1 (6 bases). Trimming shortened V by 4 bases and J by 6 bases, and 18 bases separated the two germline ends. CDR3 size: 15 residues. Germline V gives CDR1 ENHRY, CDR2 SYGVKD. CDR3 amino acids: CAISGEGTGRNGYTF. The CDR3 DNA is TGTGCCATCAGTGGGGAGGGTACAGGGAGGAATGGCTACACCTTC.

The chain couples TRBV7-9 to TRBJ2-1; D not resolved. The DNA end is more similar to TRBJ2-7, so the J call may be wrong. From germline, CDR1 is SEHNR and CDR2 FQNEAQ (reference sequence). The CDR3 is made up of 11 amino acids. Written as DNA, the CDR3 is TGTGCCGCGGCAGGCCCCTACGAGCAGTACTTC. Translating it yields CAAAGPYEQYF.

This clonotype has more than one count but fewer than ten. J is TRBJ2-1 and V is TRBV7-2; a weak D match, TRBD2 (6 bases). Germline CDR1 is SGHTA and CDR2 is FQGNSA. The ends were cut back, 2 bases at V and 3 bases at J, with 17 bases in the middle. The CDR3 covers 17 residues. The CDR3 bases are TGTGCCAGCAGCTTACACTGGGTCGGGGGATTCTACAATGAGCAGTTCTTC. This gives the protein CASSLHWVGGFYNEQFF. Full variable domain (outside the CDR3, taken from reference TRBV7-2 and TRBJ2-1): GAGVSQSPSNKVTEKGKDVELRCDPISGHTALYWYRQSLGQGLEFLIYFQGNSAPDKSGLPSDRFSAERTGGSVSTLTIQRTQQEDSAVYLCASSLHWVGGFYNEQFFGPGTRLTVL.

The chain joins TRBV29-1 to TRBJ1-6, with 7 bases identical to TRBD1. The germline V gene encodes CDR1 SQVTM and CDR2 ANQGSEA. There are 13 residues in the CDR3. V shed 7 bases, J shed 7 bases, and the junction held 7 bases outside the gene matches. The DNA for the CDR3 is TGCAGCGGACACGACAGGGCAAATTCACCCCTCCACTTT. It yields the protein CSGHDRANSPLHF.